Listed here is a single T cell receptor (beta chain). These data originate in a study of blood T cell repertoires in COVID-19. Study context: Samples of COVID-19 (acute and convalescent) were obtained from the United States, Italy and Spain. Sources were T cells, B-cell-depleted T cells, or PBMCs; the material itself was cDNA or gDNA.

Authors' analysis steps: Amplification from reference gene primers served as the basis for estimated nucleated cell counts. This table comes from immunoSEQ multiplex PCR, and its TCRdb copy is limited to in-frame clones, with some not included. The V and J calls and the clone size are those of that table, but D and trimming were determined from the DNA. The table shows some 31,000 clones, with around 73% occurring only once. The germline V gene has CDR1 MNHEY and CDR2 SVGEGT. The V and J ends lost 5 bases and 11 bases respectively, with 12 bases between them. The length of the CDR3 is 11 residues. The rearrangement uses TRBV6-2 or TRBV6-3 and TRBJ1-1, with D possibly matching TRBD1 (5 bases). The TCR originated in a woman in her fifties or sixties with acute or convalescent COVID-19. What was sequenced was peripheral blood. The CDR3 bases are TGTGCCAGCAGTCCCAGGGATGGGGCTTTCTTT. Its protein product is CASSPRDGAFF.